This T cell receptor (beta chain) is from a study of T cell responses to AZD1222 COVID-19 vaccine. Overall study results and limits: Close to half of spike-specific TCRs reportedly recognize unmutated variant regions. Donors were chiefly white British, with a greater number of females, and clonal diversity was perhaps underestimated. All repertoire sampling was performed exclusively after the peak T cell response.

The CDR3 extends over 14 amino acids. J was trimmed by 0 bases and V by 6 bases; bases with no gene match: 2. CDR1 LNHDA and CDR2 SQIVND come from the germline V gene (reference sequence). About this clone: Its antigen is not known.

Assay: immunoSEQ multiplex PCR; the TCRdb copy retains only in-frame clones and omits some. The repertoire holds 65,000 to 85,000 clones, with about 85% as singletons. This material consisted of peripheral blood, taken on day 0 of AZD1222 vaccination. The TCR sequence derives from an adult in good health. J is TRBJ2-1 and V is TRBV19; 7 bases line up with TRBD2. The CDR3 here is CASSGLDSYNEQFF. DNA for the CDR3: TGTGCCAGTAGCGGACTAGACTCCTACAATGAGCAGTTCTTC.